These 20 T cell receptor beta chains share one sample of origin, sequenced in a study of shared clonotypes between healthy human individuals. The method was immunoSEQ multiplex PCR; TCRdb's version includes in-frame clones alone and lacks a portion of them. The sample holds 650,000 to 700,000 clones, about 92% seen once. Sequencing used memory CD8+ T cells from PBMCs. The subset was: CD45RO+ cells pooled with CCR7-negative TemRA cells. The receptors derive from a man aged 18-30 years in good health. Some clones in this sample may be carry-over from other donors' samples.

This clone was recorded many times. Other DNA sequences in the same sample also yield this CDR3. V usage is TRBV2 and J usage is TRBJ1-1; D is unresolved. Trimming left V 6 bases short and J 1 base short, with 6 bases between. This CDR3 has 12 residues. In germline, CDR1 is SNHLY, CDR2 FYNNEI. As DNA, the CDR3 is TGTGCCAGCAGGCCGGGGAACACTGAAGCTTTCTTT. Translated: CASRPGNTEAFF.

CDR3 bases: TGTGCCAGCAGCGTAGGTCTAGCGGAGCACAATGAGCAGTTCTTC. As protein: CASSVGLAEHNEQFF. The genes are TRBV9 and TRBJ2-1; 7 bases align to TRBD2. CDR1 and CDR2 from the germline V gene are SGDLS and YYNGEE. The CDR3 runs to 15 residues. V shed 0 bases and J 5 bases; nucleotides not matched to a gene: 5.

On this clone: This sequence is one base from a far larger clone and is likely a read error. The chain couples TRBV28 to TRBJ2-7; TRBD1 might be the D (6 bases). V was clipped by 8 bases and J by 5 bases, with 16 bases between them. Germline CDR1 and CDR2: MDHEN and SYDVKM. This CDR3 has 13 amino acids. As DNA, the CDR3 is TGTGCCAGCGAACAGGGAGATGAAAACGAGCAGTACTTC. Amino acid sequence: CASEQGDENEQYF.

The J gene is TRBJ2-5, the V gene TRBV7-8; D may be TRBD1 (6 bases). Germline CDR1 SGHVS, CDR2 FQNEAQ. The CDR3 length is 16 residues. Between the trimmed V and J ends, which lost 6 bases and 1 base, there was a span of 18 bases. Here the CDR3 DNA reads TGTGCCAGCAGGCCAACAGGGATGGTTAGCCAAGAGACCCAGTACTTC. Residues: CASRPTGMVSQETQYF. Combining the CDR3 with reference TRBV7-8 and TRBJ2-5 gives the whole variable domain GAGVSQSPRYKVAKRGQDVALRCDPISGHVSLFWYQQALGQGPEFLTYFQNEAQLDKSGLPSDRFFAERPEGSVSTLKIQRTQQEDSAVYLCASRPTGMVSQETQYFGPGTRLLVL.

The V gene is TRBV11-2, the J gene TRBJ2-7; TRBD1 matches 9 bases. The CDR3 sequence is 15 residues long. Trimming cost V 1 base and J 4 bases; bases outside gene matches: 5. The V gene's germline CDR1 is SGHAT and CDR2 FQNNGV. Here the CDR3 reads CASSLGTGDVYEQYF. In nucleotides, the CDR3 is TGTGCCAGCAGCTTAGGGACAGGGGATGTTTACGAGCAGTACTTC.

The chain carries TRBV5-6 and TRBJ2-7; weak D call: TRBD1 (5 bases). Germline CDR1 reads SGHDT; CDR2 reads YYEEEE. Trimming removed 1 base from V and 1 base from J, with 12 bases in between. The CDR3 length is 15 residues. CDR3 residues: CASSLLQGASYEQYF. The DNA of the CDR3 is TGTGCCAGCAGCTTGCTGCAGGGTGCATCCTACGAGCAGTACTTC.

The CDR3 DNA follows: TGTGCCAGCAGCTTACATTCCACATACGAGCAGTACTTC. As protein: CASSLHSTYEQYF. This chain uses TRBV13 with TRBJ2-7; D gene ambiguous. The CDR3 runs to 13 residues. Trimming shortened V by 2 bases and J by 4 bases, and 9 bases separated the two germline ends. Germline V gene data show CDR1 as PRHDT and CDR2 as FYEKMQ (reference sequence).

Concerning this clone: Other DNA sequences of this sample code for an identical CDR3. The chain recombines TRBV30 with TRBJ2-1, with a weak D call TRBD2 (5 bases). From germline, CDR1 is GTSNPN and CDR2 SVGIG (reference sequence). CDR3 length: 11 residues. Trimming pared 0 bases from V and 9 bases from J, leaving 6 bases between. In DNA form, the CDR3 reads TGTGCCTGGAGTGTAGGACTTGAGCAGTTCTTC. Translated: CAWSVGLEQFF.

With respect to this clone: Other DNA sequences from this sample encode an identical CDR3 as well. This rearrangement joins TRBV6-5 to TRBJ2-4, with D unresolved. Germline-derived CDR1 and CDR2 are MNHEY and SVGAGI. The CDR3 is made up of 14 amino acids. The germline V and J ends were trimmed by 3 bases and 4 bases, with 10 bases remaining between them. The CDR3 region has the DNA TGTGCCAGCAGTTATGGAGAGACAAAAAACATTCAGTACTTC. Translation: CASSYGETKNIQYF.

The chain employs TRBV9 and TRBJ2-2, with D possibly TRBD1 on 5 matching bases. Germline V gene data show CDR1 as SGDLS and CDR2 as YYNGEE. CDR3 length: 18 residues. Trimming took 0 bases from V and 1 from J, leaving 16 bases between them. The CDR3 reads CASSVAVGQRGNTGELFF. CDR3 in DNA: TGTGCCAGCAGCGTAGCGGTGGGGCAACGAGGGAACACCGGGGAGCTGTTTTTT.

J is TRBJ2-1 and V is TRBV4-1, with unresolved D. The germline gives CDR1 MGHRA, CDR2 YSYEKL. This CDR3 has 13 residues. V lost 5 bases, J lost 8 bases, and 13 bases lay in between. The CDR3, as DNA: TGCGCCAGCAGCAATAGGGTCGGCGATGAGCAGTTCTTC. Protein: CASSNRVGDEQFF.

Turning to this clone: This sample includes further DNA sequences coding for the same CDR3. The V and J genes are TRBV4-1 and TRBJ1-1; tentatively, D is TRBD1 (5 bases). Trimming shortened V by 1 base and J by 5 bases, and 11 bases separated the two germline ends. The CDR3 has 14 residues. The germline V gene encodes CDR1 MGHRA and CDR2 YSYEKL. The CDR3 is CASSQVQGGTEAFF. The CDR3 DNA follows: TGCGCCAGCAGCCAAGTGCAGGGTGGGACTGAAGCTTTCTTT.

J is TRBJ1-1 and V is TRBV27; 9 bases fit TRBD1. The CDR3 contains 16 residues. J lost 3 bases, V lost 5 bases, and 10 bases had no gene match. The germline V gene has CDR1 MNHEY and CDR2 SMNVEV (reference sequence). The CDR3 DNA reads as TGTGCCAGCAGTAAAACCGGGACAGGGATGGACACTGAAGCTTTCTTT. Protein sequence: CASSKTGTGMDTEAFF.

The chain combines TRBV9 with TRBJ2-1; TRBD2 agrees at 9 bases. Looked up from germline, CDR1 is SGDLS and CDR2 is YYNGEE. The CDR3 consists of 16 residues. V shed 3 bases, J shed 4 bases, and the junction held 8 bases outside the gene matches. CDR3 protein: CASSDLAGGPYNEQFF. DNA for the CDR3: TGTGCCAGCAGCGATCTGGCGGGAGGGCCGTACAATGAGCAGTTCTTC.

The genes are TRBV4-3 and TRBJ1-2; D perhaps matches TRBD1 (5 bases). The CDR3 runs 13 residues. Trimming took 5 bases from V and 4 from J, leaving 11 bases between them. CDR1 is LGHNA, CDR2 YSLEER, per germline. This chain's CDR3 is CASSRGYSYGYTF. The CDR3 DNA sequence: TGCGCCAGCAGCAGGGGTTACAGCTATGGCTACACCTTC.

The chain is built from TRBV9 and TRBJ1-3; TRBD1 agrees at 7 bases. Germline CDR1 and CDR2: SGDLS and YYNGEE. The CDR3 loop spans 18 amino acids. Trimming cost V 0 bases and J 0 bases; bases outside gene matches: 9. The CDR3 protein is CASSVGTGVPSSGNTIYF. The CDR3, as DNA: TGTGCCAGCAGCGTAGGTACAGGGGTCCCTAGCTCTGGAAACACCATATATTTT.

The rearrangement uses TRBV2 and TRBJ2-7; 11 positions agree with TRBD2. The CDR3 has 15 amino acids. V gave up 4 bases and J gave up 3 bases; unmatched junction bases: 5. CDR1 and CDR2 (germline): SNHLY, FYNNEI. The CDR3 loop is CASSGSGRESYEQYF. The CDR3 coding sequence is TGTGCCAGCAGTGGTAGCGGGAGGGAGAGCTACGAGCAGTACTTC.

The J gene is TRBJ2-7, the V gene TRBV5-4; D possibly corresponds to TRBD1 (6 bases). V was cut by 3 bases and J by 3 bases, with 13 bases left in between. CDR1 SGHNT and CDR2 YYREEE come from the germline V gene (reference sequence). The length of the CDR3 is 14 residues. CDR3 nucleotides: TGTGCCAGCAGCTCCATGGACAGAAACTACGAGCAGTACTTC. Its translation: CASSSMDRNYEQYF. Full variable domain (rest looked up from reference TRBV5-4 and TRBJ2-7): ETGVTQSPTHLIKTRGQQVTLRCSSQSGHNTVSWYQQALGQGPQFIFQYYREEENGRGNFPPRFSGLQFPNYSSELNVNALELDDSALYLCASSSMDRNYEQYFGPGTRLTVT.

This chain uses TRBV27 with TRBJ2-7, with 7 positions matching TRBD1. The CDR3 totals 17 residues. The ends lost 6 bases at V and 7 bases at J; junction bases unmatched: 21. Germline CDR1 reads MNHEY; CDR2 reads SMNVEV (reference sequence). CDR3 DNA: TGTGCCAGCAGCCCATCCAGGGGGAATCTACGCGGCGGAGAGCAGTACTTC. Its protein product is CASSPSRGNLRGGEQYF.

In regard to this clone: Other DNA sequences in the same sample also yield this CDR3. The CDR3 nucleotides are TGCAGCGTGGGGGGGGAAGCTTTCTTT. This gives the protein CSVGGEAFF. The chain joins TRBV29-1 to TRBJ1-1; tentative D call: TRBD1 (5 bases). Germline lookup yields CDR1 SQVTM and CDR2 ANQGSEA. Trimming pared 6 bases from V and 8 bases from J, leaving 7 bases between. CDR3 size: 9 residues.